The 12 T cell receptor beta chains below were found in one sample sequenced in a study of vaccination and CD4 T cells after COVID-19 (dated by TCRdb to the early 2020s). The treatment or condition label, read with the paper, signifies: roughly 10-day PBMC culture with coronavirus spike peptide pools or control peptides (ViraFEST assay). For these TCRs, the target antigens are not known. Libraries were constructed by PCR. The sample was run on an Illumina iSeq 100. TCR sequencing of DNA from cultured CD4+ T cells used the Oncomine TCR Beta short-read assay at the Johns Hopkins FTIC core. TCRdb reworked the public reads: Q25 trimming with fastp, MiXCR clone assembly, productive beta chains retained. Entries are consolidated by CDR3 protein sequence, retaining the most common genes and DNA. This sample is represented by 20,000 to 30,000 distinct CDR3 sequences; roughly 62% of them were singletons. The leading ten clones occupy roughly 22% of the sample.

The source material was CD4+ T cells from blood, cultured in vitro, sampled after SARS-CoV-2 vaccination. The receptors stem from a human donor who received a COVID-19 vaccine.

This clonotype was seen only a few times. For the CDR3, the DNA is TGTGCCTGGCGACCCACGGACAGGGGGCTACAGCCCCAGCATTTT. It yields the protein CAWRPTDRGLQPQHF. V is TRBV30 and J is TRBJ1-5; 11 nucleotides match TRBD1. This CDR3 comprises 15 residues. Germline V gene data show CDR1 as GTSNPN and CDR2 as SVGIG (reference sequence). The V and J ends lost 5 bases and 7 bases, in that order; junction bases with no gene match: 10.

The chain is built from TRBV30 and TRBJ2-7, with D unclear. The germline V gene encodes CDR1 GTSNPN and CDR2 SVGIG (reference sequence). The length of the CDR3 is 13 residues. Trimming shortened V by 3 bases and J by 5 bases, and 14 bases separated the two germline ends. The CDR3 DNA is TGTGCCTGGAGCGCCAGACGGGTGGACGAGCAGTACTTC. This translates into CAWSARRVDEQYF.

This sequence joins TRBV20-1 and TRBJ2-3; D unclear. Looked up from germline, CDR1 is DFQATT and CDR2 is SNEGSKA (reference sequence). The V and J ends lost 4 bases and 0 bases respectively, with 5 bases between them. The CDR3 consists of 12 residues. CDR3 bases: TGCAGTGCTACGGACAGCACAGATACGCAGTATTTT. It yields the protein CSATDSTDTQYF.

This clonotype has just one count. This chain connects TRBV10-3 to TRBJ1-2; D may be TRBD1 (6 bases). This CDR3 spans 16 amino acids. The germline gives CDR1 ENHRY, CDR2 SYGVKD. With 2 bases removed from V and 2 bases from J, the gap between germline ends came to 15 bases. The CDR3 sequence: CAISENLSGANYGYTF. As DNA, the CDR3 is TGTGCCATCAGTGAGAATTTGTCAGGGGCCAACTATGGCTACACCTTC.

The rearrangement uses TRBV5-1 and TRBJ2-5; 10 nucleotides match TRBD1. This CDR3 is 16 amino acids long. With 4 bases clipped from V and 2 bases from J, the junction kept 8 bases outside the gene matches. Germline CDR1 reads SGHRS; CDR2 reads YFSETQ. The CDR3 region is CASSLTGGDEQETQYF. CDR3 sequence (DNA): TGCGCCAGCAGCCTGACAGGGGGCGACGAGCAAGAGACCCAGTACTTC. Based on the CDR3 plus reference TRBV5-1 and TRBJ2-5, the full variable domain is KAGVTQTPRYLIKTRGQQVTLSCSPISGHRSVSWYQQTPGQGLQFLFEYFSETQRNKGNFPGRFSGRQFSNSRSEMNVSTLELGDSALYLCASSLTGGDEQETQYFGPGTRLLVL.

V is TRBV20-1 and J is TRBJ2-5, with 8 bases fitting TRBD1. Per germline, CDR1 DFQATT and CDR2 SNEGSKA (reference sequence). V lost 0 bases to trimming and J lost 5 bases; unmatched junction nucleotides: 5. The CDR3 covers 14 residues. CDR3 loop: CSARDARGLETQYF. The DNA of the CDR3 is TGCAGTGCTAGAGATGCCAGGGGGCTGGAGACCCAGTACTTC.

The V and J genes are TRBV20-1 and TRBJ1-2; D is undetermined. This CDR3 has 14 residues. Trimming pared 0 bases from V and 11 bases from J, leaving 19 bases between. Germline CDR1 and CDR2: DFQATT and SNEGSKA (reference sequence). The chain's CDR3 is CSARDPYRTDLYTF. The DNA of the CDR3 is TGCAGTGCTAGAGATCCTTATAGGACGGATCTATACACCTTC.

The chain employs TRBV5-1 and TRBJ2-3, with D perhaps matching TRBD1 (6 bases). The ends were cut back, 1 base at V and 2 bases at J, with 8 bases in the middle. Germline assignment: CDR1 SGHRS and CDR2 YFSETQ. The CDR3 is 14 residues long. The CDR3 sequence: CASSLSGDTDTQYF. The CDR3, as DNA: TGCGCCAGCAGCTTGTCAGGGGACACAGATACGCAGTATTTT.

This sequence joins TRBV2 and TRBJ2-5, with no clear D. Trimming pared 0 bases from V and 0 bases from J, leaving 17 bases between. The germline V gene has CDR1 SNHLY and CDR2 FYNNEI. The CDR3 runs 18 residues. The CDR3 reads CASSEALRSSKYQETQYF. The CDR3 region has the DNA TGTGCCAGCAGTGAAGCGCTTCGGTCCTCCAAGTACCAAGAGACCCAGTACTTC.

The V and J genes are TRBV20-1 and TRBJ1-5; D unresolved. CDR1 is DFQATT, CDR2 SNEGSKA, per germline (reference sequence). There are 14 residues in the CDR3. Trimming shortened V by 0 bases and J by 2 bases, and 8 bases separated the two germline ends. DNA for the CDR3: TGCAGTGCTAGAGATCCGAGGGGCAATCAGCCCCAGCATTTT. Amino acid sequence: CSARDPRGNQPQHF.

The genes are TRBV20-1 and TRBJ2-1, with D unclear. The CDR3 consists of 14 residues. CDR1 DFQATT and CDR2 SNEGSKA come from the germline V gene (reference sequence). Trimming removed 5 bases from V and 0 bases from J, with 11 bases in between. CDR3 loop: CSASVLFSYNEQFF. Written as DNA, the CDR3 is TGCAGTGCTTCGGTCCTCTTCTCCTACAATGAGCAGTTCTTC.

Comments on this clonotype: One end of the junction is discordant with germline, which a read error may explain. The chain links TRBV7-6 to TRBJ2-2; the D is unclear. The CDR3 sequence is 14 residues long. Germline-derived CDR1 and CDR2 are SGHVS and FNYEAQ. The chain's CDR3 is CAISLGGNTGELFF. The CDR3, as DNA: TGTGCCATCAGCTTAGGCGGCAACACCGGGGAGCTGTTTTTT.